Below are 16 T cell receptor beta chains sequenced from a single sample in a study of CD8 T cells in Susac syndrome. Random hexamers were used to reverse transcribe an amount of about 0.45 to 1 ug RNA. TCRdb re-called the immunoSEQ multiplex PCR reads through MiXCR, storing one row per CDR3 protein. In the table there are hundreds of thousands of distinct CDR3 sequences, 90% to 97% of which are singletons. Sequences were obtained from CD4+ T cells from PBMCs. The receptors were sampled from a human donor with Susac syndrome.

The V call is TRBV12-3 or TRBV12-4, the J call TRBJ1-5; D not certain. The V end was cut by 2 bases, the J end by 3 bases, with 11 bases between. This CDR3 has 15 amino acids. This CDR3 reads CASSLLAGINQPQHF. CDR3 in DNA: TGTGCCAGCAGTTTATTGGCGGGGATCAATCAGCCCCAGCATTTT.

The rearrangement uses TRBV14 and TRBJ1-1, with TRBD1 as a possible D gene (6 bases). The length of the CDR3 is 15 residues. Germline CDR1 is SGHDN and CDR2 is FVKESK. V was clipped by 4 bases and J by 1 base, with 13 bases between them. CDR3 sequence (DNA): TGTGCCAGCAGCCCTACTGGAGGGGGGAACACTGAAGCTTTCTTT. Amino acids: CASSPTGGGNTEAFF. The variable domain in full, with the rest retrieved from reference TRBV14 and TRBJ1-1, is EAGVTQFPSHSVIEKGQTVTLRCDPISGHDNLYWYRRVMGKEIKFLLHFVKESKQDESGMPNNRFLAERTGGTYSTLKVQPAELEDSGVYFCASSPTGGGNTEAFFGQGTRLTVV.

V and J are TRBV7-6 and TRBJ2-1; unclear D gene. This CDR3 is 15 amino acids long. V was pared by 6 bases and J by 2 bases, with 14 bases between. Germline CDR1 and CDR2: SGHVS and FNYEAQ. The DNA for the CDR3 is TGTGCCAGCAGTCCCAGATACCGAACCTACAATGAGCAGTTCTTC. This translates into CASSPRYRTYNEQFF. Together with reference TRBV7-6 and TRBJ2-1, the CDR3 gives the full variable domain: GAGVSQSPRYKVTKRGQDVALRCDPISGHVSLYWYRQALGQGPEFLTYFNYEAQQDKSGLPNDRFSAERPEGSISTLTIQRTEQRDSAMYRCASSPRYRTYNEQFFGPGTRLTVL.

This chain links TRBV9 with TRBJ2-2, with a weak D call TRBD1 (6 bases). The germline V and J ends were trimmed by 6 bases and 5 bases, with 20 bases remaining between them. Germline-derived CDR1 and CDR2 are SGDLS and YYNGEE. This CDR3 is 16 amino acids long. This chain's CDR3 is CASTPGAHRETGELFF. The CDR3 region has the DNA TGTGCCAGCACCCCAGGGGCCCACCGCGAAACCGGGGAGCTGTTTTTT.

This clonotype was recorded once. CDR3 in DNA: TGTGCCAGCAGCTTAGCGGCTGGGAACGGCGAGCAGTACTTC. Amino acids: CASSLAAGNGEQYF. The rearrangement joins TRBV7-8 to TRBJ2-7, with no clear D. V lost 0 bases, J lost 6 bases, and 12 bases lay in between. The CDR3 runs to 14 residues. CDR1 and CDR2 from the germline V gene are SGHVS and FQNEAQ.

This chain links TRBV7-2 with TRBJ2-1; a weak D match, TRBD2 (5 bases). CDR1 and CDR2 from the germline V gene are SGHTA and FQGNSA. Trimming took 2 bases from V and 2 from J, leaving 13 bases between them. CDR3 length equals 16 residues. The CDR3 DNA sequence: TGTGCCAGCAGCTTATCAGGAGGATCGACCTACAATGAGCAGTTCTTC. Translating gives CASSLSGGSTYNEQFF.

The count of this clonotype is one. The chain couples TRBV15 to TRBJ2-7; no definite D call. The length of the CDR3 is 15 residues. The V gene lost 3 bases and the J gene lost 2 bases, with 14 bases spanning the gap. The V gene's germline CDR1 is LNHNV and CDR2 YYDKDF (reference sequence). CDR3 in amino acids: CATSSERLFTYEQYF. The CDR3 DNA is TGTGCCACCAGCAGTGAACGACTGTTTACCTACGAGCAGTACTTC.

The chain combines TRBV28 with TRBJ1-1; 10 nucleotides agree with TRBD1. CDR3 length equals 17 residues. Germline lookup yields CDR1 MDHEN and CDR2 SYDVKM. V trimming: 4 bases; J trimming: 0 bases; junction bases outside the gene matches: 8. CDR3 DNA sequence: TGTGCCAGCAGTTATAGACAGGGGGCTATCATGAACACTGAAGCTTTCTTT. Protein: CASSYRQGAIMNTEAFF.

The J gene is TRBJ1-2, the V gene TRBV27; possible D gene TRBD1, 6 bases. Germline lookup yields CDR1 MNHEY and CDR2 SMNVEV (reference sequence). V gave up 5 bases and J gave up 4 bases, with 17 bases separating them. The CDR3 runs 15 residues. Written as DNA, the CDR3 is TGTGCCAGCAGTCCTTTCGACAGGCTAGCCTATGGCTACACCTTC. Translating gives CASSPFDRLAYGYTF.

The chain couples TRBV12-3 or TRBV12-4 to TRBJ1-1; D unclear. Deletions cut 8 bases from V and 1 base from J, with 11 bases between. CDR3 length: 13 amino acids. The CDR3 DNA is TGTGCCAGCTCCCCCTGGGGGAACACTGAAGCTTTCTTT. As protein: CASSPWGNTEAFF.

The CDR3 protein is CASGTQGIVGELFF. CDR3 nucleotides: TGTGCCAGCGGAACCCAGGGGATTGTAGGGGAGCTGTTTTTT. The rearrangement links TRBV5-4 to TRBJ2-2; tentatively, D is TRBD1 (6 bases). The length of the CDR3 is 14 residues. The V and J ends lost 7 bases and 8 bases respectively, with 18 bases between them. Looked up from germline, CDR1 is SGHNT and CDR2 is YYREEE (reference sequence).

J is TRBJ2-1 and V is TRBV20-1; 10 positions agree with TRBD1. The CDR3 is 15 amino acids. With 4 bases clipped from V and 9 bases from J, the junction kept 12 bases outside the gene matches. The V gene's germline CDR1 is DFQATT and CDR2 SNEGSKA (reference sequence). The CDR3 loop reads CSATKTGGGVPEQFF. DNA of the CDR3: TGCAGTGCTACCAAGACAGGGGGCGGTGTTCCTGAGCAGTTCTTC.

The chain carries TRBV18 and TRBJ1-1; D gene ambiguous. V lost 3 bases to trimming and J lost 1 base, with 9 bases between them. The CDR3 has 14 amino acids. Germline V gives CDR1 KGHSH, CDR2 LQKENI. CDR3 bases: TGTGCCAGCTCACCTGGGGAGGGGAACACTGAAGCTTTCTTT. Amino acid sequence: CASSPGEGNTEAFF. The whole variable domain, filled in from reference TRBV18 and TRBJ1-1, reads NAGVMQNPRHLVRRRGQEARLRCSPMKGHSHVYWYRQLPEEGLKFMVYLQKENIIDESGMPKERFSAEFPKEGPSILRIQQVVRGDSAAYFCASSPGEGNTEAFFGQGTRLTVV.

The J gene is TRBJ2-3, the V gene TRBV28, with TRBD2 matching 10 bases. CDR3 length equals 16 residues. With 2 bases clipped from V and 4 bases from J, the junction kept 6 bases outside the gene matches. The germline V gene has CDR1 MDHEN and CDR2 SYDVKM. The CDR3 reads CASSLGLAGVADTQYF. CDR3 sequence (DNA): TGTGCCAGCAGTTTAGGCCTAGCGGGAGTGGCAGATACGCAGTATTTT.

On this clonotype itself: At one end the junction does not follow the germline gene, possibly because of a read error. This rearrangement joins TRBV6-5 to TRBJ2-2; D remains unclear. The CDR3 covers 13 residues. The V gene's germline CDR1 is MNHEY and CDR2 SVGAGI. CDR3 amino acids: CASSYSFTGELFF. CDR3 nucleotide sequence: TGTGCCAGCAGCTACTCGTTCACCGGGGAGCTGTTTTTT.

J is TRBJ2-5 and V is TRBV30; TRBD1 might be the D (6 bases). Germline V CDR1 and CDR2: GTSNPN, SVGIG (reference sequence). The CDR3 is 13 residues long. Between the trimmed V and J ends, which lost 4 bases and 5 bases, there was a span of 14 bases. CDR3 region: CAWNRQEIETQYF. The CDR3 region has the DNA TGTGCCTGGAACAGACAGGAGATCGAGACCCAGTACTTC.